Reported below is one TCR beta chain. Antigen unknown. Assay: immunoSEQ multiplex PCR; the TCRdb copy retains only in-frame clones and omits some. The table includes about 100,000 clones, around nine tenths detected once. This entry is derived from a study of identifying expanded T cells in peripheral blood. This CDR3 spans 13 amino acids. V was clipped by 5 bases and J by 4 bases, with 10 bases between them. Germline CDR1 reads SGHVS; CDR2 reads FNYEAQ. Study observations and caveats: Across healthy donors, higher total template counts meant significantly greater approximately two-week count variance.

The V and J genes are TRBV7-6 and TRBJ2-3; D not resolved. Source material: blood. The sequence came from a person between 18 and 69 years old in good health. The CDR3 reads CASSKRVADTQYF. CDR3 nucleotides: TGTGCCAGCAGCAAAAGGGTGGCAGATACGCAGTATTTT. The full variable domain, in which reference TRBV7-6 and TRBJ2-3 provide the parts outside the CDR3, is GAGVSQSPRYKVTKRGQDVALRCDPISGHVSLYWYRQALGQGPEFLTYFNYEAQQDKSGLPNDRFSAERPEGSISTLTIQRTEQRDSAMYRCASSKRVADTQYFGPGTRLTVL.